This T cell receptor (beta chain) was documented in a study of T cells in Graves' hyperthyroidism and ophthalmopathy. Ophthalmopathy cases scored 3 or more on the Clinical Activity Score and 4 or more on NOSPECS grade, with duration below 3 months. Germline trimming cut 8 bases from V and 2 bases from J; bases unmatched to any gene: 7. CDR3 size: 16 residues. Germline loops: CDR1 KGHSH, CDR2 LQKENI. This clonotype showed up many times. The investigators amplified TCR beta CDR3 regions from RNA transcripts. The study used the HTBI primer set for a first-round RT-PCR of the TCR CDR3. TCRdb recomputed calls from the multiplex PCR reads with MiXCR, one row per CDR3 protein. The sample shows under 400,000 distinct CDR3 sequences, roughly 15% of them seen only once.

What was sequenced was blood. The clonotype originates from a woman aged 55-70 years with Graves' ophthalmopathy. This sequence joins TRBV18 and TRBJ2-2, with TRBD2 matching over 11 bases. The CDR3 nucleotides are TGTGCCAGCAGCCCAGGACTAGCGGGTAACACCGGGGAGCTGTTTTTT. Translating it yields CASSPGLAGNTGELFF.